Listed below are T cell receptor beta chains from one sample, sequenced in a study of human T cells and chemical hapten exposure. In TCRdb, the reads were re-called with MiXCR into one record per CDR3 protein. The sample lists more than 100,000 distinct CDR3 sequences; 6.5% to 10% were seen once. The sequencing sample was made of whole blood. The receptors stem from a human donor in good health. Some clones in this sample may be carry-over from other donors' samples. The CDR3 runs from the conserved cysteine through the conserved F or W. The D gene is left open where the match is weak. Clone size is stated in some rows and not others, as once, few, many or a class when expanded.

d_call,clone_size,v_call,j_call,cdr3_aa,cdr3_nt
TRBD2,NA,TRBV10-3,TRBJ2-1,CAISESTSGGTYNEQFF,TGTGCCATCAGTGAGTCGACTAGCGGGGGAACCTACAATGAGCAGTTCTTC
NA,NA,TRBV20-1,TRBJ1-2,CSAQQGDYGYTF,TGCAGTGCACAACAGGGTGACTATGGCTACACCTTC
NA,NA,TRBV7-9,TRBJ1-1,CASSRNVGGYTEAFF,TGTGCCAGCAGCCGAAATGTAGGGGGTTACACTGAAGCTTTCTTT
NA,many,TRBV12-3/TRBV12-4,TRBJ2-6,CASSYGRMRDESSGANVLTF,TGTGCCAGCAGTTACGGGAGAATGCGGGACGAGAGCTCTGGGGCCAACGTCCTGACTTTC
NA,few,TRBV7-9,TRBJ2-7,CASSLGGILYEQYF,TGTGCCAGCAGCTTAGGGGGTATCTTGTACGAGCAGTACTTC
NA,many,TRBV20-1,TRBJ1-1,CSARARGMNTEAFF,TGCAGTGCTAGAGCGAGGGGAATGAACACTGAAGCTTTCTTT
NA,few,TRBV3-1,TRBJ2-3,CASRQGTGTDTQYF,TGTGCCAGCAGACAGGGAACGGGCACAGATACGCAGTATTTT
TRBD2,few,TRBV7-2,TRBJ2-7,CASSRQLAGAGEQYF,TGTGCCAGCAGCCGCCAACTAGCGGGAGCAGGGGAGCAGTACTTC
TRBD1,NA,TRBV19,TRBJ1-4,CASSLLTGWNEKLFF,TGTGCCAGTAGCCTGCTGACAGGGTGGAATGAAAAACTGTTTTTT
TRBD1,few,TRBV27,TRBJ2-1,CASSLWGQSTYNEQFF,TGTGCCAGCAGTTTATGGGGACAGAGCACCTACAATGAGCAGTTCTTC
TRBD2,NA,TRBV20-1,TRBJ2-7,CSAGASGRDYEQYF,TGCAGTGCTGGAGCTAGCGGGAGGGATTACGAGCAGTACTTC
NA,NA,TRBV18,TRBJ2-1,CASSIPNHSYNEQFF,TGTGCCAGCTCAATCCCTAACCACTCCTACAATGAGCAGTTCTTC
NA,few,TRBV5-1,TRBJ1-5,CASSSGGQPNQPQHF,TGCGCCAGCAGCTCGGGGGGACAACCTAATCAGCCCCAGCATTTT
NA,few,TRBV29-1,TRBJ2-7,CSVGQVLEQYF,TGCAGCGTTGGACAGGTCCTCGAGCAGTACTTC
TRBD2,NA,TRBV29-1,TRBJ2-7,CSVVLLGGRANEQYF,TGCAGCGTTGTACTTTTAGGCGGGAGGGCCAACGAGCAGTACTTC
TRBD2,few,TRBV6-5,TRBJ2-5,CASSFASGREETQYF,TGTGCCAGCAGTTTCGCTAGCGGGAGGGAAGAGACCCAGTACTTC
NA,many,TRBV7-2,TRBJ2-1,CASSLGKERQEQFF,TGTGCCAGCAGCTTAGGGAAGGAAAGACAAGAGCAGTTCTTC
TRBD1,few,TRBV7-8,TRBJ2-3,CASSLGTGAGTDTQYF,TGTGCCAGCAGCTTAGGGACAGGGGCAGGCACAGATACGCAGTATTTT
NA,NA,TRBV20-1,TRBJ2-5,CSARVQETQYF,TGCAGTGCTAGAGTCCAAGAGACCCAGTACTTC
TRBD1,few,TRBV10-3,TRBJ2-2,CAISGLVREQGDTGELFF,TGTGCCATCAGTGGACTCGTACGTGAACAGGGGGACACCGGGGAGCTGTTTTTT
NA,many,TRBV7-8,TRBJ1-5,CASSLRGSNQPQHF,TGTGCCAGCAGCTTACGCGGTAGCAATCAGCCCCAGCATTTT
NA,many,TRBV6-2/TRBV6-3,TRBJ1-5,CASNPTGSNQPQHF,TGTGCCAGCAATCCGACAGGTAGCAATCAGCCCCAGCATTTT
TRBD2,few,TRBV11-2,TRBJ2-5,CASSLLRGLAGGETQYF,TGTGCCAGCAGCTTACTCCGGGGACTAGCGGGAGGGGAGACCCAGTACTTC
NA,NA,TRBV12-3/TRBV12-4,TRBJ2-1,CASSRASGYEQFF,TGTGCCAGCAGTCGGGCCAGCGGGTATGAGCAGTTCTTC
TRBD1,NA,TRBV24-1,TRBJ2-3,CATSQAGGAADTQYF,TGTGCCACCAGCCAAGCAGGGGGCGCGGCAGATACGCAGTATTTT
TRBD1,NA,TRBV25-1,TRBJ2-7,CASSDWDSASEQYF,TGTGCCAGCAGTGATTGGGACAGCGCGTCCGAGCAGTACTTC
TRBD1,few,TRBV20-1,TRBJ2-1,CSPRTGKGNEQFF,TGCAGTCCTCGGACAGGGAAAGGCAATGAGCAGTTCTTC
TRBD1,NA,TRBV4-3,TRBJ2-1,CASSQLWTGGSSYNEQFF,TGCGCCAGCAGCCAACTCTGGACAGGGGGCTCCTCCTACAATGAGCAGTTCTTC
NA,few,TRBV19,TRBJ2-4,CASRQNGGKNIQYF,TGTGCCAGTAGGCAGAACGGGGGCAAAAACATTCAGTACTTC